The rows below give T cell receptor beta chains drawn from one sample of a study of T cell repertoires in ileal Crohn's disease. Profiled with immunoSEQ multiplex PCR; TCRdb holds only in-frame clones, not every one. The sample lists some 60,000 clones; less than 90% were seen once. The sequencing sample was made of ileal tissue. Every receptor here comes from an adult with Crohn's disease. CDR3s include the opening cysteine and the closing phenylalanine or tryptophan. D genes are given only for firm matches. The listing skips clone size in some rows; elsewhere it reads once, few, many or a size class.

clone size: -
J gene: TRBJ1-1
V gene: TRBV30
D gene: -
CDR3 protein: CAWSGLTEAFF
CDR3 DNA: TGTGCCTGGAGTGGGCTCACTGAAGCTTTCTTT

clone size: -
J gene: TRBJ1-1
V gene: TRBV9
D gene: -
CDR3 protein: CASSPTLATEAFF
CDR3 DNA: TGTGCCAGCAGCCCAACTCTAGCCACTGAAGCTTTCTTT

clone size: -
J gene: TRBJ2-1
V gene: TRBV6-5
D gene: -
CDR3 protein: CASRATASSYNEQFF
CDR3 DNA: TGTGCCAGCAGGGCGACAGCCAGCTCCTACAATGAGCAGTTCTTC

clone size: -
J gene: TRBJ2-2
V gene: TRBV5-1
D gene: TRBD2
CDR3 protein: CASSRESQRGKGGELFF
CDR3 DNA: TGCGCCAGCAGCCGAGAATCACAGCGGGGGAAAGGCGGGGAGCTGTTTTTT

clone size: once
J gene: TRBJ1-2
V gene: TRBV19
D gene: -
CDR3 protein: CASSISGNYGYTF
CDR3 DNA: TGTGCCAGTAGTATTTCAGGAAACTATGGCTACACCTTC

clone size: once
J gene: TRBJ1-1
V gene: TRBV11-1
D gene: -
CDR3 protein: CASSFQGVAEAFF
CDR3 DNA: TGTGCCAGCAGCTTTCAAGGGGTGGCTGAAGCTTTCTTT

clone size: -
J gene: TRBJ2-7
V gene: TRBV18
D gene: -
CDR3 protein: CASSPSSGEYEQYF
CDR3 DNA: TGTGCCAGCTCACCAAGCTCAGGGGAGTACGAGCAGTACTTC

clone size: -
J gene: TRBJ1-5
V gene: TRBV7-7
D gene: TRBD1
CDR3 protein: CASSRDRDQPQHF
CDR3 DNA: TGTGCTAGCAGCCGCGACAGGGATCAGCCCCAGCATTTT

clone size: -
J gene: TRBJ1-1
V gene: TRBV6-6
D gene: -
CDR3 protein: CASSFSDTEAFF
CDR3 DNA: TGTGCCAGCAGCTTCTCGGACACTGAAGCTTTCTTT

clone size: once
J gene: TRBJ1-1
V gene: TRBV15
D gene: -
CDR3 protein: CATRRRTLMNTEAFF
CDR3 DNA: TGTGCCACCCGAAGGAGAACCCTCATGAACACTGAAGCTTTCTTT

clone size: -
J gene: TRBJ2-7
V gene: TRBV25-1
D gene: TRBD1
CDR3 protein: CASSSKQGVDEQYF
CDR3 DNA: TGTGCCAGCAGTTCCAAACAGGGGGTCGACGAGCAGTACTTC

clone size: -
J gene: TRBJ1-5
V gene: TRBV4-2
D gene: TRBD1
CDR3 protein: CASSQSLGQGSQPQHF
CDR3 DNA: TGTGCCAGCAGCCAAAGTTTGGGACAGGGAAGTCAGCCCCAGCATTTT

clone size: -
J gene: TRBJ2-7
V gene: TRBV30
D gene: -
CDR3 protein: CAWSASDEQYF
CDR3 DNA: TGTGCCTGGAGTGCTAGTGACGAGCAGTACTTC

clone size: -
J gene: TRBJ1-5
V gene: TRBV2
D gene: -
CDR3 protein: CASSEYSNQPQHF
CDR3 DNA: TGTGCCAGCAGTGAATATAGCAATCAGCCCCAGCATTTT

clone size: -
J gene: TRBJ1-2
V gene: TRBV19
D gene: TRBD1
CDR3 protein: CASSIVQGAIYGYTF
CDR3 DNA: TGTGCCAGTAGTATAGTTCAGGGGGCGATCTATGGCTACACCTTC

clone size: -
J gene: TRBJ2-2
V gene: TRBV5-4
D gene: TRBD2
CDR3 protein: CASSLPGLAGLGELFF
CDR3 DNA: TGTGCCAGCAGCCTCCCGGGACTAGCGGGACTGGGGGAGCTGTTTTTT

clone size: -
J gene: TRBJ1-2
V gene: TRBV15
D gene: TRBD1
CDR3 protein: CATSKTRRDRGPVDGYTF
CDR3 DNA: TGTGCCACCAGCAAGACCCGCCGGGACAGGGGGCCGGTTGACGGCTACACCTTC

clone size: -
J gene: TRBJ2-7
V gene: TRBV5-5
D gene: -
CDR3 protein: CASTGTPYEQYF
CDR3 DNA: TGTGCCAGCACCGGGACACCCTACGAGCAGTACTTC

clone size: -
J gene: TRBJ2-7
V gene: TRBV19
D gene: -
CDR3 protein: CASRRGGLYEQYF
CDR3 DNA: TGTGCCAGTAGAAGGGGAGGCCTTTACGAGCAGTACTTC

clone size: -
J gene: TRBJ2-3
V gene: TRBV7-8
D gene: -
CDR3 protein: CASSLRRSSSTDTQYF
CDR3 DNA: TGTGCCAGCAGCTTACGTCGGTCTAGCAGTACAGATACGCAGTATTTT

clone size: -
J gene: TRBJ2-3
V gene: TRBV6-5
D gene: -
CDR3 protein: CASSYSVSRDTQYF
CDR3 DNA: TGTGCCAGCAGTTACTCGGTTTCCAGAGATACGCAGTATTTT

clone size: -
J gene: TRBJ1-2
V gene: TRBV6-6
D gene: -
CDR3 protein: CASSYSNQDGYGYTF
CDR3 DNA: TGTGCCAGCAGTTACTCGAACCAGGATGGCTATGGCTACACCTTC

clone size: -
J gene: TRBJ2-7
V gene: TRBV7-2
D gene: TRBD2
CDR3 protein: CASSSGTSGRFEQYF
CDR3 DNA: TGTGCCAGCAGCTCTGGGACTAGCGGGAGATTCGAGCAGTACTTC

clone size: -
J gene: TRBJ1-5
V gene: TRBV19
D gene: -
CDR3 protein: CASSPRDTNQPQHF
CDR3 DNA: TGTGCCAGTAGCCCCCGGGACACCAATCAGCCCCAGCATTTT

clone size: -
J gene: TRBJ2-7
V gene: TRBV2
D gene: -
CDR3 protein: CASSGDSNYEQYF
CDR3 DNA: TGTGCCAGCAGTGGCGACAGCAACTACGAGCAGTACTTC

clone size: -
J gene: TRBJ1-2
V gene: TRBV15
D gene: -
CDR3 protein: CATSRDGWGYTF
CDR3 DNA: TGTGCCACCAGCAGAGACGGGTGGGGCTACACCTTC

clone size: -
J gene: TRBJ1-5
V gene: TRBV10-3
D gene: TRBD1
CDR3 protein: CAIRQGTGSNQPQHF
CDR3 DNA: TGTGCCATCCGTCAAGGGACAGGAAGCAATCAGCCCCAGCATTTT

clone size: -
J gene: TRBJ1-5
V gene: TRBV5-1
D gene: -
CDR3 protein: CASSLEGDSFQPQHF
CDR3 DNA: TGCGCCAGCAGCTTGGAGGGTGACAGCTTTCAGCCCCAGCATTTT

clone size: -
J gene: TRBJ1-1
V gene: TRBV9
D gene: -
CDR3 protein: CASSEEGQENTEAFF
CDR3 DNA: TGTGCCAGCAGCGAGGAAGGACAAGAGAACACTGAAGCTTTCTTT

clone size: few
J gene: TRBJ1-4
V gene: TRBV19
D gene: -
CDR3 protein: CASRNRAGDEKLFF
CDR3 DNA: TGTGCCAGTAGGAATAGGGCAGGGGACGAAAAACTGTTTTTT

clone size: -
J gene: TRBJ1-1
V gene: TRBV19
D gene: TRBD1
CDR3 protein: CASSIGTVGNTEAFF
CDR3 DNA: TGTGCCAGTAGTATCGGGACAGTTGGGAACACTGAAGCTTTCTTT

clone size: -
J gene: TRBJ2-3
V gene: TRBV5-1
D gene: -
CDR3 protein: CASSLGSAGDTQYF
CDR3 DNA: TGCGCCAGCAGCCTCGGGAGCGCGGGAGATACGCAGTATTTT

clone size: few
J gene: TRBJ2-1
V gene: TRBV9
D gene: TRBD2
CDR3 protein: CASSATSGRATEQFF
CDR3 DNA: TGTGCCAGCAGCGCTACTAGCGGGAGGGCCACTGAGCAGTTCTTC

clone size: -
J gene: TRBJ2-7
V gene: TRBV4-3
D gene: -
CDR3 protein: CASSQDSGYEQYF
CDR3 DNA: TGCGCCAGCAGCCAAGATTCGGGATACGAGCAGTACTTC

clone size: -
J gene: TRBJ1-1
V gene: TRBV30
D gene: -
CDR3 protein: CAWSGKPRVGTEAFF
CDR3 DNA: TGTGCCTGGAGTGGCAAACCCAGGGTGGGCACTGAAGCTTTCTTT

clone size: -
J gene: TRBJ1-3
V gene: TRBV6-5
D gene: -
CDR3 protein: CASSFLGGGNTIYF
CDR3 DNA: TGTGCCAGCAGCTTCCTAGGAGGGGGAAACACCATATATTTT

clone size: -
J gene: TRBJ1-5
V gene: TRBV5-8
D gene: TRBD1
CDR3 protein: CASSVVGQSGQPQHF
CDR3 DNA: TGTGCCAGCAGCGTGGTGGGACAGAGTGGTCAGCCCCAGCATTTT

clone size: -
J gene: TRBJ1-2
V gene: TRBV5-6
D gene: TRBD1
CDR3 protein: CASSWGIGVGQPNYGYTF
CDR3 DNA: TGTGCCAGCAGCTGGGGAATTGGTGTGGGACAGCCTAACTATGGCTACACCTTC

clone size: -
J gene: TRBJ2-1
V gene: TRBV5-8
D gene: -
CDR3 protein: CASRADGQKTYEQFF
CDR3 DNA: TGTGCCAGCAGGGCGGATGGACAGAAGACCTATGAGCAGTTCTTC

clone size: -
J gene: TRBJ2-5
V gene: TRBV5-1
D gene: -
CDR3 protein: CASGGLKAEETQYF
CDR3 DNA: TGCGCCAGCGGGGGACTCAAAGCCGAAGAGACCCAGTACTTC

clone size: -
J gene: TRBJ1-6
V gene: TRBV13
D gene: -
CDR3 protein: CASSLGKGHSPLHF
CDR3 DNA: TGTGCCAGCAGCTTAGGGAAGGGGCATTCACCCCTCCACTTT

clone size: -
J gene: TRBJ2-1
V gene: TRBV27
D gene: -
CDR3 protein: CASSLGRLVIHEQFF
CDR3 DNA: TGTGCCAGCAGTTTAGGGAGACTAGTAATCCATGAGCAGTTCTTC

clone size: -
J gene: TRBJ1-3
V gene: TRBV6-5
D gene: -
CDR3 protein: CASSYSGFGSGNTIYF
CDR3 DNA: TGTGCCAGCAGTTACTCCGGTTTTGGCTCTGGAAACACCATATATTTT

clone size: -
J gene: TRBJ1-1
V gene: TRBV11-3
D gene: -
CDR3 protein: CASSKDSLMNTEAFF
CDR3 DNA: TGTGCCAGCAGCAAAGACAGTTTAATGAACACTGAAGCTTTCTTT

clone size: once
J gene: TRBJ2-1
V gene: TRBV30
D gene: TRBD1
CDR3 protein: CAWIELGGKANEQFF
CDR3 DNA: TGTGCCTGGATAGAATTAGGGGGCAAGGCCAATGAGCAGTTCTTC

clone size: few
J gene: TRBJ2-2
V gene: TRBV7-2
D gene: -
CDR3 protein: CASSFNSVSTGELFF
CDR3 DNA: TGTGCCAGCAGCTTTAATTCCGTCTCCACCGGGGAGCTGTTTTTT

clone size: -
J gene: TRBJ1-2
V gene: TRBV6-5
D gene: -
CDR3 protein: CASSYRTAPYGYTF
CDR3 DNA: TGTGCCAGCAGTTACCGGACAGCGCCTTATGGCTACACCTTC

clone size: -
J gene: TRBJ2-7
V gene: TRBV11-3
D gene: -
CDR3 protein: CASSFEGEQYF
CDR3 DNA: TGTGCCAGCAGCTTTGAGGGCGAGCAGTACTTC

clone size: -
J gene: TRBJ2-7
V gene: TRBV7-2
D gene: TRBD2
CDR3 protein: CASSPGGRPYEQYF
CDR3 DNA: TGTGCCAGCAGTCCGGGCGGGAGGCCCTACGAGCAGTACTTC

clone size: -
J gene: TRBJ1-5
V gene: TRBV28
D gene: -
CDR3 protein: CASTTPAIHQPQHF
CDR3 DNA: TGTGCCAGCACGACTCCGGCCATCCATCAGCCCCAGCATTTT

clone size: -
J gene: TRBJ1-5
V gene: TRBV19
D gene: -
CDR3 protein: CASGVGTGNQPQHF
CDR3 DNA: TGTGCCAGTGGGGTAGGGACTGGCAATCAGCCCCAGCATTTT

clone size: -
J gene: TRBJ1-4
V gene: TRBV5-6
D gene: TRBD1
CDR3 protein: CASSWGPGTGRNEKLFF
CDR3 DNA: TGTGCCAGCAGCTGGGGGCCAGGGACAGGGAGAAATGAAAAACTGTTTTTT

clone size: -
J gene: TRBJ2-1
V gene: TRBV12-2
D gene: -
CDR3 protein: CASRLGTSHEQFF
CDR3 DNA: TGTGCAAGTCGCTTAGGAACTAGTCATGAGCAGTTCTTC

clone size: few
J gene: TRBJ1-1
V gene: TRBV28
D gene: -
CDR3 protein: CASSLGGQNTEAFF
CDR3 DNA: TGTGCCAGCAGTTTAGGTGGGCAGAACACTGAAGCTTTCTTT

clone size: -
J gene: TRBJ2-6
V gene: TRBV29-1
D gene: -
CDR3 protein: CSVDEVDPSGANVLTF
CDR3 DNA: TGCAGCGTTGACGAGGTTGACCCTTCTGGGGCCAACGTCCTGACTTTC